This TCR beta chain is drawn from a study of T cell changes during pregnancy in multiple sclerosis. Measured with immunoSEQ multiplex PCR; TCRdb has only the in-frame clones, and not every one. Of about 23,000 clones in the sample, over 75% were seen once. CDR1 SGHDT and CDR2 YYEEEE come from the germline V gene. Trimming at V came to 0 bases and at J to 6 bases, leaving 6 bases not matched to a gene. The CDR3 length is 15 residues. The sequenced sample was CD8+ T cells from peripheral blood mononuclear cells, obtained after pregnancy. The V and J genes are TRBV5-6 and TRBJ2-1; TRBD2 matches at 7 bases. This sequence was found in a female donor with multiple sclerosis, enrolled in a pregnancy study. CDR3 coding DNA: TGTGCCAGCAGCTTGGGCGGGAGCGGTTTCAATGAGCAGTTCTTC. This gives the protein CASSLGGSGFNEQFF.